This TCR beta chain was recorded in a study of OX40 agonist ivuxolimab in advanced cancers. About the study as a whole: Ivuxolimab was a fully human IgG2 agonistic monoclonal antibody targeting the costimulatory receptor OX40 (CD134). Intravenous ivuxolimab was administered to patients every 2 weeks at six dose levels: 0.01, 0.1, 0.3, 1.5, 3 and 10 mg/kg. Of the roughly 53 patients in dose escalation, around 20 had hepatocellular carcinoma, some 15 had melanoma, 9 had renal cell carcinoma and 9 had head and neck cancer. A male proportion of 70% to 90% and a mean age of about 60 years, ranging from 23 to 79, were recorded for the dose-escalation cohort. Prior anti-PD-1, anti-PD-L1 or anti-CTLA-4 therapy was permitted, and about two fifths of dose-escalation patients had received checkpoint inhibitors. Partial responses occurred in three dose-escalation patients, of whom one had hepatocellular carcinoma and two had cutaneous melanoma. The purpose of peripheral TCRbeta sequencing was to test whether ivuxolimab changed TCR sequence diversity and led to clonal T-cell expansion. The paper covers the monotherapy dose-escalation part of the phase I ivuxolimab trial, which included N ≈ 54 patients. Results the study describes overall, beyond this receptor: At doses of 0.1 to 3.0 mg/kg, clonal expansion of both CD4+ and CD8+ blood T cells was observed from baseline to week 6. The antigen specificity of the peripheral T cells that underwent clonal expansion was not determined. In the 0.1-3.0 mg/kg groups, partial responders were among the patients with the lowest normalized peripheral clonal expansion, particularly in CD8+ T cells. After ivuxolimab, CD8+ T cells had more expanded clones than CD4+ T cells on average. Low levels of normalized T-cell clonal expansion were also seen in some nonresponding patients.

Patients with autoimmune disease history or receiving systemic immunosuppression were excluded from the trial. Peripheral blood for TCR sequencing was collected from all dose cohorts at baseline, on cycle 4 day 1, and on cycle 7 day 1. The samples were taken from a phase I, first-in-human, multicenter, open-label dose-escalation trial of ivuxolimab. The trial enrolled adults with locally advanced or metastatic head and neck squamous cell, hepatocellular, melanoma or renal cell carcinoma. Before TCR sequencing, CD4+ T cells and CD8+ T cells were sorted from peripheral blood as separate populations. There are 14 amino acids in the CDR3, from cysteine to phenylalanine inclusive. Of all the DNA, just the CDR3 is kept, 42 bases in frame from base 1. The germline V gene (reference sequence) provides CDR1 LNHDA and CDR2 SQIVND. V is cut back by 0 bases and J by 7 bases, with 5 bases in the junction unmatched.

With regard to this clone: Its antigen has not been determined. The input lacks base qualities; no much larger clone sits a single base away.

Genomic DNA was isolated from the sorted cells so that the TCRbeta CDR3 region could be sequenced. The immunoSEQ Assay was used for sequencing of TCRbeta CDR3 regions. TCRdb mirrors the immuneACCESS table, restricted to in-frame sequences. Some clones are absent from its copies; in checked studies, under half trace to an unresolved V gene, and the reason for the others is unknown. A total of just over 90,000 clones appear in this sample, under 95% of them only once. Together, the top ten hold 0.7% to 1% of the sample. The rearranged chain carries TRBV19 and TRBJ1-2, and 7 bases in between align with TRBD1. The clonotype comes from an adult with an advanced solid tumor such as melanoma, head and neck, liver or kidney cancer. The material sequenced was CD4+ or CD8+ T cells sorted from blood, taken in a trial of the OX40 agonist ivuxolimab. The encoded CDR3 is CASSIDTGVSGYTF. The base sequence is TGTGCCAGTAGTATAGATACAGGGGTTAGTGGCTACACCTTC. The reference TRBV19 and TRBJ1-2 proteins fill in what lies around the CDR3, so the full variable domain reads DGGITQSPKYLFRKEGQNVTLSCEQNLNHDAMYWYRQDPGQGLRLIYYSQIVNDFQKGDIAEGYSVSREKKESFPLTVTSAQKNPTAFYLCASSIDTGVSGYTFGSGTRLTVV.